A single sample gave rise to the 26 T cell receptor beta chains below, sequenced in a study of PD-L1 blockade in urothelial cancer. Clones were read by immunoSEQ multiplex PCR, and TCRdb kept only the in-frame ones, dropping some. The sample holds about 41,000 clones, about 85% seen once. Time point meaning: peripheral blood 6 weeks after treatment start. Specimen: PBMCs, collected around atezolizumab (anti-PD-L1) treatment. These receptor sequences come from a man aged 65-85 years with urothelial cancer.

This clone has only one observation. Compared with germline, one end of the junction differs, possibly owing to a read error. The chain uses TRBV7-7 and TRBJ2-1, with 10 bases that match TRBD2. Germline V lookup: CDR1 SSHAT, CDR2 FNYEAQ (reference sequence). This CDR3 spans 15 amino acids. Here the CDR3 reads CASSLGLAAYNEQFF. DNA of the CDR3: TGTGCTAGCAGCTTAGGACTAGCGGCCTACAATGAGCAGTTCTTC.

This clone was observed once. The chain recombines TRBV4-1 with TRBJ2-3; no reliable D call. The CDR3 has 18 residues. Germline values: CDR1 MGHRA, CDR2 YSYEKL. V was clipped by 1 base and J by 0 bases, with 17 bases between them. The CDR3 sequence is CASSQGVFRYSSTDTQYF. The CDR3 DNA sequence: TGCGCCAGCAGCCAAGGCGTTTTCAGGTACAGCAGCACAGATACGCAGTATTTT.

V gene TRBV7-9 combines with J gene TRBJ1-5, with D unresolved. V dropped 1 base and J dropped 5 bases, with 12 bases sitting between them. The CDR3 is 15 residues long. The germline V gene has CDR1 SEHNR and CDR2 FQNEAQ (reference sequence). The CDR3 region is CASSLVAGSDQPQHF. As DNA, the CDR3 is TGTGCCAGCAGCTTAGTTGCGGGATCGGATCAGCCCCAGCATTTT.

The chain recombines TRBV7-9 with TRBJ2-5, with a tentative D call TRBD1 (6 bases). The length of the CDR3 is 14 residues. Germline CDR1 is SEHNR and CDR2 is FQNEAQ (reference sequence). The germline V and J ends were trimmed by 3 bases and 2 bases, with 10 bases remaining between them. Written as DNA, the CDR3 is TGTGCCAGCAGCTTTGGGACACCTCAAGAGACCCAGTACTTC. Amino acids: CASSFGTPQETQYF.

CDR3 sequence reads: CASSSPTGGNTIYF. The CDR3 bases are TGTGCCAGCAGCTCTCCGACAGGAGGAAACACCATATATTTT. V and J are TRBV13 and TRBJ1-3, with a weak D call TRBD1 (6 bases). CDR1 and CDR2 from the germline V gene are PRHDT and FYEKMQ (reference sequence). This CDR3 spans 14 amino acids. Trimming pared 4 bases from V and 4 bases from J, leaving 11 bases between.

V and J are TRBV19 and TRBJ2-7, with 14 bases aligning to TRBD2. Trimming removed 1 base from V and 2 bases from J; junction bases left unmatched: 7. Germline V gives CDR1 LNHDA, CDR2 SQIVND (reference sequence). This CDR3 spans 18 amino acids. CDR3 sequence (DNA): TGTGCCAGTAGTATAGCCGGGACTAGCGGGGGACTTCCCTACGAGCAGTACTTC. As protein: CASSIAGTSGGLPYEQYF.

The chain employs TRBV10-3 and TRBJ2-4; 13 bases are shared with TRBD2. Germline V gene data show CDR1 as ENHRY and CDR2 as SYGVKD. Trimming at V came to 0 bases and at J to 7 bases, leaving 6 bases not matched to a gene. The CDR3 runs 17 residues. This chain's CDR3 is CAISESLAGGQLNIQYF. The CDR3 nucleotides read TGTGCCATCAGTGAGTCACTAGCGGGAGGGCAGTTGAACATTCAGTACTTC.

The chain has TRBV27 and TRBJ2-3; TRBD2 matches 15 bases. Germline CDR1 and CDR2: MNHEY and SMNVEV (reference sequence). The J segment lost 5 bases and the V segment lost 2 bases, leaving 2 bases of the junction unmatched. The CDR3 consists of 16 residues. This CDR3 is CASSLGLAGGLDTQYF. CDR3 in DNA: TGTGCCAGCAGTTTAGGACTAGCGGGAGGGTTAGATACGCAGTATTTT.

The chain carries TRBV30 and TRBJ1-5; D ambiguous. Trimming removed 2 bases at V and 4 bases at J, with 12 bases between. CDR1 and CDR2 (germline): GTSNPN, SVGIG (reference sequence). The CDR3 runs 14 residues. CDR3 bases: TGTGCCTGGAGTCCCCGGACTAGTAATCAGCCCCAGCATTTT. It codes for CAWSPRTSNQPQHF.

CDR3 loop: CASSLLGQVRTDTQYF. As DNA, the CDR3 is TGCGCCAGCAGCTTGCTGGGACAGGTACGCACAGATACGCAGTATTTT. V is TRBV5-1 and J is TRBJ2-3, with 8 bases aligning to TRBD1. The CDR3 contains 16 residues. CDR1 is SGHRS and CDR2 is YFSETQ in the germline V gene. The trim removed 1 base at V and 1 base at J, leaving 5 bases unmatched.

V usage is TRBV28 and J usage is TRBJ2-7; the match to TRBD2 covers 10 bases. Germline values: CDR1 MDHEN, CDR2 SYDVKM. The CDR3 is 17 residues long. The J segment lost 1 base and the V segment lost 6 bases, leaving 12 bases of the junction unmatched. The CDR3 reads CASSPTWASGSSYEQYF. CDR3 nucleotides: TGTGCCAGCAGCCCCACTTGGGCTAGCGGGAGTTCCTACGAGCAGTACTTC. Variable domain in full (rest from reference TRBV28 and TRBJ2-7): DVKVTQSSRYLVKRTGEKVFLECVQDMDHENMFWYRQDPGLGLRLIYFSYDVKMKEKGDIPEGYSVSREKKERFSLILESASTNQTSMYLCASSPTWASGSSYEQYFGPGTRLTVT.

V usage is TRBV6-1 and J usage is TRBJ2-5, with 11 bases that match TRBD1. Germline CDR1 reads MNHNS; CDR2 reads SASEGT. CDR3 length equals 14 residues. V lost 5 bases to trimming and J lost 4 bases; unmatched junction nucleotides: 3. CDR3 sequence: CASSRTGGVETQYF. The DNA for the CDR3 is TGTGCCAGCAGTCGGACAGGGGGCGTAGAGACCCAGTACTTC.

V gene TRBV13 combines with J gene TRBJ2-3; D is perhaps TRBD1 (5 bases). Per the germline V gene, CDR1 is PRHDT and CDR2 is FYEKMQ (reference sequence). The V end was cut by 2 bases, the J end by 4 bases, with 10 bases between. The CDR3 is made up of 14 amino acids. The CDR3 DNA sequence: TGTGCCAGCAGCTTAAAAGGGGCAGCAGATACGCAGTATTTT. Translated, it gives CASSLKGAADTQYF.

The genes are TRBV5-1 and TRBJ1-1, with D perhaps matching TRBD1 (5 bases). Germline CDR1 reads SGHRS; CDR2 reads YFSETQ. The CDR3 totals 15 residues. V was cut by 0 bases and J by 4 bases, with 13 bases left in between. The CDR3 reads CASSLAGGFSTEAFF. In DNA form, the CDR3 reads TGCGCCAGCAGCTTGGCCGGGGGGTTCAGCACTGAAGCTTTCTTT.

This chain joins TRBV19 and TRBJ2-1; TRBD2 agrees at 8 bases. This CDR3 contains 13 residues. V lost 3 bases to trimming and J lost 8 bases; unmatched junction nucleotides: 3. Germline V gene sequence: CDR1 LNHDA, CDR2 SQIVND (reference sequence). In DNA form, the CDR3 reads TGTGCCAGTAGTATCGGACTAGCCTATGAGCAGTTCTTC. Amino acid sequence: CASSIGLAYEQFF.

The genes are TRBV2 and TRBJ1-1, with D hard to call. The CDR3 is 13 amino acids. Trimming removed 5 bases from V and 0 bases from J, with 7 bases in between. Germline lookup yields CDR1 SNHLY and CDR2 FYNNEI. In DNA, the CDR3 is TGTGCCAGCAGTTCAGGATTGAACACTGAAGCTTTCTTT. Encoded protein: CASSSGLNTEAFF.

The chain uses TRBV28 and TRBJ2-7, with 7 bases identical to TRBD1. J lost 4 bases, V lost 5 bases, and 2 bases had no gene match. This CDR3 has 12 residues. From germline, CDR1 is MDHEN and CDR2 SYDVKM. For the CDR3, the DNA is TGTGCCAGCAGTCAACAGGGGTACGAGCAGTACTTC. As protein: CASSQQGYEQYF.

This clone has only one observation. The CDR3: CASSPRLAGGSSYEQYF. The CDR3 DNA follows: TGTGCCAGCTCACCCCGACTAGCGGGAGGGTCCTCCTACGAGCAGTACTTC. V and J are TRBV18 and TRBJ2-7; 14 nucleotides line up with TRBD2. Losses at the gene ends were 3 bases for V and 0 bases for J; bases not matched to a gene: 4. CDR3 length: 17 residues. Germline CDR1 KGHSH, CDR2 LQKENI.

This chain joins TRBV9 and TRBJ2-7, with TRBD1 matching 7 bases. The CDR3 totals 15 residues. Germline V gene sequence: CDR1 SGDLS, CDR2 YYNGEE. V dropped 4 bases and J dropped 0; count of bases not matched to a gene: 7. In DNA form, the CDR3 reads TGTGCCAGCAGCCTAGGGACAGCGAGCTCCTACGAGCAGTACTTC. It specifies CASSLGTASSYEQYF.

V gene TRBV28 combines with J gene TRBJ1-2; the match to TRBD1 covers 10 bases. The CDR3 consists of 13 residues. J lost 4 bases, V lost 6 bases, and 2 bases had no gene match. Germline V lookup: CDR1 MDHEN, CDR2 SYDVKM. In DNA, the CDR3 is TGTGCCAGCAGGGGGACAGGGGTCTATGGCTACACCTTC. This encodes CASRGTGVYGYTF.

This chain uses TRBV7-3 with TRBJ2-1; 8 bases agree with TRBD2. V lost 7 bases and J lost 6; bases outside the gene matches: 5. CDR3 length: 13 residues. The germline V gene encodes CDR1 SGHTA and CDR2 FQGTGA. In DNA, the CDR3 is TGTGCCAGCAAAGCGGGAGAGGGCAATGAGCAGTTCTTC. Protein product: CASKAGEGNEQFF.

This chain connects TRBV29-1 to TRBJ2-3, with D perhaps TRBD1 (5 bases). CDR1 and CDR2 from the germline V gene are SQVTM and ANQGSEA. The V gene lost 8 bases and the J gene lost 5 bases, with 11 bases spanning the gap. The CDR3 totals 11 residues. Here the CDR3 reads CSLLGVDTQYF. Written as DNA, the CDR3 is TGCAGCCTATTAGGGGTAGATACGCAGTATTTT.

The chain uses TRBV5-5 and TRBJ2-7; tentatively, D is TRBD1 (6 bases). V lost 4 bases and J lost 2, with 13 bases in between. Germline CDR1 reads SGHKS; CDR2 reads YYEKEE (reference sequence). The CDR3 loop spans 14 amino acids. The CDR3 here is CASSRETGPYEQYF. The DNA for the CDR3 is TGTGCCAGCAGCCGAGAGACAGGACCCTACGAGCAGTACTTC.

There are a few counts of this clone. The chain uses TRBV7-2 and TRBJ1-2, with a possible D match to TRBD1 (5 bases). Germline lookup yields CDR1 SGHTA and CDR2 FQGNSA. This CDR3 has 13 residues. Trimming took 2 bases from V and 5 from J, leaving 9 bases between them. CDR3 bases: TGTGCCAGCAGCTTATCCTCAGGGTATGGCTACACCTTC. As protein: CASSLSSGYGYTF.

This chain joins TRBV6-5 and TRBJ1-3; no clear D gene. Germline V gene sequence: CDR1 MNHEY, CDR2 SVGAGI. Trimming stripped 6 bases from V and 1 base from J, with 10 bases between. CDR3 length: 14 amino acids. The chain's CDR3 is CASRQLNSGNTIYF. DNA for the CDR3: TGTGCCAGCAGGCAACTCAATTCTGGAAACACCATATATTTT.

The gene calls are TRBV4-2 and TRBJ2-1; D call uncertain. The germline gives CDR1 LGHNA, CDR2 YNFKEQ. The CDR3 consists of 15 residues. Trimming removed 2 bases from V and 3 bases from J, with 11 bases in between. The CDR3 loop is CASSQPESGYNEQFF. DNA for the CDR3: TGTGCCAGCAGCCAACCAGAGTCGGGCTACAATGAGCAGTTCTTC.